A selection of T cell receptor beta chains follows, all from one sample in a study of Ad26.COV2.S vaccination and SARS-CoV-2 variants. Clones were sequenced by immunoSEQ multiplex PCR, and TCRdb holds only the in-frame ones, with some missing. Here the sample spans 350,000 to 400,000 clones, 75% to 90% being singletons. The specimen was peripheral blood, collected in a trial of Ad26.COV2.S vaccine versus placebo. The source is a person aged 18-65 years who received the Ad26.COV2.S COVID-19 vaccine or a placebo. The CDR3 runs from the conserved cysteine through the conserved F or W. Each record gives: J gene, V gene, clone size, D gene, CDR3 DNA, CDR3 protein. A D gene is named only where the DNA matches it firmly. Part of the rows lack a size; the others show once, few, many or a class for expanded clones.

TRBJ2-5 TRBV5-8 NA NA TGTGCCAGCAGCCGGGAGTGGTGGGAGACCCAGTACTTC CASSREWWETQYF
TRBJ2-3 TRBV27 few NA TGTGCCAGCAGTTTATATATAGGGATCGGGGGAAGCACAGATACGCAGTATTTT CASSLYIGIGGSTDTQYF
TRBJ2-5 TRBV5-8 NA TRBD1 TGTGCCAGCAGCCCGCCACCCACCCAGGGGGACCACCAAGAGACCCAGTACTTC CASSPPPTQGDHQETQYF
TRBJ2-5 TRBV6-5 NA NA TGTGCCAGCAGTTACAGGGGGGAACAAGAGACCCAGTACTTC CASSYRGEQETQYF
TRBJ1-1 TRBV7-2 NA NA TGTGCCAGCAGCTTAATGGAGGCCAGCAACACTGAAGCTTTCTTT CASSLMEASNTEAFF
TRBJ2-5 TRBV7-2 NA NA TGTGCCAGCAGCTCACGGAAGGGGGGCCTGCAAGAGACCCAGTACTTC CASSSRKGGLQETQYF
TRBJ2-7 TRBV6-2/TRBV6-3 NA TRBD2 TGTGCCAGCAGTAACCTCGGCGGGGGCTCCTACGAGCAGTACTTC CASSNLGGGSYEQYF
TRBJ1-2 TRBV10-2 once NA TGCGCCAGCAGTGACGGGGGGTATGGCTACACCTTC CASSDGGYGYTF
TRBJ1-5 TRBV28 NA NA TGTGCCAGCAGTCCGGGTCAGCCCCAGCATTTT CASSPGQPQHF
TRBJ1-2 TRBV29-1 NA TRBD1 TGCAGCGTGGGGACAGCTAACTATGGCTACACCTTC CSVGTANYGYTF
TRBJ2-1 TRBV5-6 NA NA TGTGCCAGCAGCTTGGTGGGGGAGTACAATGAGCAGTTCTTC CASSLVGEYNEQFF
TRBJ1-1 TRBV18 NA NA TGTGCCAGCTCGCCATCAACAGGGTTAGCCACTGAAGCTTTCTTT CASSPSTGLATEAFF
TRBJ1-6 TRBV4-1 NA NA TGCGCCAGCAGCCAAGGTGGGCTTAATTCACCCCTCCACTTT CASSQGGLNSPLHF
TRBJ2-5 TRBV7-9 NA NA TGTGCCAGCAGCTTAGGGTATAGGCGAGAGACCCAGTACTTC CASSLGYRRETQYF
TRBJ1-5 TRBV6-2/TRBV6-3 NA NA TGTGCCAGCAGTTACGGTCAGGCTTTTAGCAATCAGCCCCAGCATTTT CASSYGQAFSNQPQHF
TRBJ1-5 TRBV6-6 NA TRBD1 TGTGCCAGCAACAGACAGGGCGTGAGCAATCAGCCCCAGCATTTT CASNRQGVSNQPQHF
TRBJ1-4 TRBV5-1 NA NA TGCGCCAGCGCCCCGGGTTCGGGGCTTAGTGAAAAACTGTTTTTT CASAPGSGLSEKLFF
TRBJ1-1 TRBV19 NA NA TGTGCCAGTAATAGGGCAGGGCAAGGAAACACTGAAGCTTTCTTT CASNRAGQGNTEAFF
TRBJ2-3 TRBV7-2 NA TRBD2 TGTGCCAGCAGACTGACTAGCGGGGGGTTAGATACGCAGTATTTT CASRLTSGGLDTQYF